Listed below are T cell receptor beta chains from one sample, sequenced in a study of identical twins. TCRdb reprocessed the 5' RACE reads via MiXCR and lists one record per CDR3 protein. The data hold hundreds of thousands of distinct CDR3 sequences, with more than 6.5% observed a single time. The sample also formed part of further work on yellow fever vaccine responses in identical twins.

The sample comprised memory (CD45RO+) T cells sorted from blood. These receptors were collected from a woman aged 18-29 years in good health. Each CDR3 is given without its conserved first and last residue. Size values are once, few and many counts, or a class for expanded clones, and some rows have none.

cdr3_length clone_size j_call v_call cdr3_aa
15 . TRBJ2-2 TRBV7-9 ASSPFGPGMNTGELF
14 many TRBJ2-2 TRBV24-1 ATSDRTGTLTGELF
10 . TRBJ2-5 TRBV29-1 SVVGQSETQY
12 . TRBJ2-3 TRBV12-3/TRBV12-4 ASTRGGRVNTQY
11 few TRBJ1-2 TRBV5-1 ASTRDSHYGYT
13 few TRBJ2-2 TRBV2 ASSEFSGWGGELF
11 few TRBJ2-1 TRBV20-1 SADKDSTNEQF
12 few TRBJ2-3 TRBV10-2 ASSEQLSTDTQY
11 . TRBJ1-6 TRBV5-1 ASSEAGYSPLH
12 many TRBJ1-1 TRBV20-1 SARDPGVNTEAF
13 . TRBJ2-5 TRBV28 ATVTSGGDQETQY
13 many TRBJ2-3 TRBV10-3 AISDTGGVTDTQY
14 . TRBJ2-7 TRBV4-1 ASSRSTAKQTYEQY
13 . TRBJ1-4 TRBV5-4 ASSFDGYKGEKLF
12 few TRBJ2-1 TRBV5-1 ASSLRENYNEQF
12 . TRBJ2-1 TRBV28 ASSTSGSGYEQF
14 . TRBJ2-2 TRBV4-1 ASSLRRGSNTGELF
14 few TRBJ2-1 TRBV11-1 ASIPLGTGSYNEQF
10 many TRBJ1-1 TRBV10-3 AISGPAVEAF
16 few TRBJ2-3 TRBV6-1 ASSRVFVAGGPRDTQY
12 few TRBJ2-1 TRBV2 ASSESAGGSEQF
14 many TRBJ2-2 TRBV4-2 ASSLLTSGNTGELF
10 . TRBJ1-2 TRBV6-6 ASSQRLDGYT
12 many TRBJ2-1 TRBV12-3/TRBV12-4 ASSPLAGEGEQF
12 many TRBJ1-2 TRBV20-1 SARSPTGGGGYT
14 few TRBJ2-7 TRBV11-2 ASSHPRRARHYEQY
12 . TRBJ2-7 TRBV11-3 ASSLTDSSYEQY
12 . TRBJ1-5 TRBV6-5 ASSYGGPNQPQH
16 few TRBJ2-6 TRBV28 ASTLTGGPFSGANVLT
12 few TRBJ1-1 TRBV18 ASSPSGTGVSPF
13 . TRBJ2-4 TRBV11-1 ASSSQTGVKNIQY
15 many TRBJ2-5 TRBV7-8 ASSLWTSGANQETQY
14 . TRBJ2-5 TRBV18 ASSPGTGTNQETQY
12 few TRBJ1-5 TRBV20-1 SARPGTANQPQH
13 many TRBJ1-1 TRBV4-2 ASSQGGLMNTEAF
14 . TRBJ2-5 TRBV7-4 ASPSRDTSYLGTQY
13 . TRBJ2-5 TRBV18 ASSPPRTAQETQY
11 few TRBJ1-1 TRBV6-6 ASSYEGRTEAF
19 . TRBJ2-4 TRBV13 ASSSTGGLAGGPRSKNIQY
14 many TRBJ2-1 TRBV5-1 ASSGTGTSGTIEQF
11 few TRBJ2-1 TRBV20-1 SAEGPAYNEQF
12 many TRBJ1-2 TRBV10-3 AIVSAEGSYGYT
14 few TRBJ2-1 TRBV4-1 ASSQGLGTGGNEQF
11 many TRBJ1-1 TRBV29-1 SVIQGGLTEAF
15 . TRBJ2-1 TRBV20-1 SARGPFKVGSYNEQF
12 . TRBJ1-6 TRBV5-1 ASSPDGGNSPLH
14 few TRBJ2-6 TRBV15 ATSRDWGPGANVLT
12 . TRBJ1-6 TRBV5-1 ASSPFWGRSPLH
13 . TRBJ2-5 TRBV5-6 ASSLGFSGEETQY
16 few TRBJ2-1 TRBV5-1 ASSLVISGTGRSNEQF
13 many TRBJ2-2 TRBV20-1 SASLSATAGGELF
12 . TRBJ1-5 TRBV24-1 ATLTPAGNQPQH
12 many TRBJ2-2 TRBV5-1 ASRAGDYTGELF